The following is a TCR beta chain sequence with its context. The data are from a study of T cell changes during pregnancy in multiple sclerosis. Germline V gives CDR1 MNHEY, CDR2 SMNVEV (reference sequence). The CDR3 contains 16 residues. V dropped 5 bases and J dropped 0; count of bases not matched to a gene: 9. The protocol was immunoSEQ multiplex PCR, while the TCRdb copy is restricted to in-frame clones and leaves out a portion. This sample carries fewer than 45,000 clones, about 92% of them seen once, and the ten largest clones take 0.5% to 0.65%. This specimen was CD4+ T cells from peripheral blood mononuclear cells, taken in the third trimester of pregnancy. V is TRBV27 and J is TRBJ2-5, with 7 bases that match TRBD2. The sequence came from a female donor with multiple sclerosis, enrolled in a pregnancy study. CDR3 amino acids: CASSMAVAGDQETQYF. The CDR3 DNA is TGTGCCAGCAGTATGGCGGTCGCGGGAGACCAAGAGACCCAGTACTTC.